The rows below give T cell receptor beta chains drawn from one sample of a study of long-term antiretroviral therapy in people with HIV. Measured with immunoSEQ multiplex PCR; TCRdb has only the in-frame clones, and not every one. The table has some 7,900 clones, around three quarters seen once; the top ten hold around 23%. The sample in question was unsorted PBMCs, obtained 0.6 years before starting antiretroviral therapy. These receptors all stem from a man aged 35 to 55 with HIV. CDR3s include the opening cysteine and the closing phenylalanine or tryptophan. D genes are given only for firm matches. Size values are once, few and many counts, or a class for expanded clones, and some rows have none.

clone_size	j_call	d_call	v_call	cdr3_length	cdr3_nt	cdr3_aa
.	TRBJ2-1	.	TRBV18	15	TGTGCCAGCTCACTGGCAGGGTTCTCCTACAATGAGCAGTTCTTC	CASSLAGFSYNEQFF
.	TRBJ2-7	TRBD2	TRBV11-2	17	TGTGCCAGCAGCTTAGATGGACTAGCGGGGTTACCCTACGAGCAGTACTTC	CASSLDGLAGLPYEQYF
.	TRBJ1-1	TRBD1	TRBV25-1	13	TGTGCCAGCAGGGGACAGTATAGCACTGAAGCTTTCTTT	CASRGQYSTEAFF
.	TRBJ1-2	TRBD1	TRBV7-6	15	TGTGCCAGCAGCTCTGGACAGGGGGGATACTATGGCTACACCTTC	CASSSGQGGYYGYTF
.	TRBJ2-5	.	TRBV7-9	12	TGTGCCAGCATGGGTTTAGAGGAGACCCAGTACTTC	CASMGLEETQYF
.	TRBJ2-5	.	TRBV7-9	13	TGTGCCAGCAATCCGCCTTCCAAAGAGACCCAGTACTTC	CASNPPSKETQYF
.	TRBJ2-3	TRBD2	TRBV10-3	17	TGTGCCATCAGAGGGCTGACTAGCGGGGAACGTGTAGATACGCAGTATTTT	CAIRGLTSGERVDTQYF
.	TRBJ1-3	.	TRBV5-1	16	TGCGCCAGCAGCCTGGAGGGGGGAATCTCTGGAAACACCATATATTTT	CASSLEGGISGNTIYF
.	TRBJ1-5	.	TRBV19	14	TGTGCCAGTAGTATGGGGCAGATCAATCAGCCCCAGCATTTT	CASSMGQINQPQHF
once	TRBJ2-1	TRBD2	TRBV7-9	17	TGTGCCAGCAGCTTAGGCGGGACTAGCCTATTCTACAATGAGCAGTTCTTC	CASSLGGTSLFYNEQFF
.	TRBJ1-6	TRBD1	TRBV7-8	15	TGTGCCAGCAGCTTGGGGACAGGGGGTCGTTCACCCCTCCACTTT	CASSLGTGGRSPLHF
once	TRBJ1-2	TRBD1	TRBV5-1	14	TGCGCCAGCAGCCGTGGACAGGATAACTATGGCTACACCTTC	CASSRGQDNYGYTF
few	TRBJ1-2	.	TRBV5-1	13	TGCGCCAGCAGCCGGGACACCCCGCATGGCTACACCTTC	CASSRDTPHGYTF
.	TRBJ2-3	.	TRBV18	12	TGTGCCAGCTCACCACAGGAGGATACGCAGTATTTT	CASSPQEDTQYF
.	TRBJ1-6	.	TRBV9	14	TGTGCCAGCAGCGTAGGGGGGGTTAATTCACCCCTCCACTTT	CASSVGGVNSPLHF
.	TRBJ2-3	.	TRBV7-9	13	TGTGCCAGCATCCAGACTAGCACAGATACGCAGTATTTT	CASIQTSTDTQYF
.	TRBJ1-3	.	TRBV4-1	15	TGCGCCAGCAGCCAGGGCGGGGGATCTGGAAACACCATATATTTT	CASSQGGGSGNTIYF
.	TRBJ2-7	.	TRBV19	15	TGTGCCAGTAGTATATATTCGGGGGTGATGAACGAGCAGTACTTC	CASSIYSGVMNEQYF
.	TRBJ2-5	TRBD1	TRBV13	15	TGTGCCAGCAGCCCTCGGACAGGGGATGAAGAGACCCAGTACTTC	CASSPRTGDEETQYF
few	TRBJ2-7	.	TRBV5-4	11	TGTGCCAGCAGCTTAGACTACGAGCAGTACTTC	CASSLDYEQYF
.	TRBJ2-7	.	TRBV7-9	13	TGTGCCAGCAGAGCGGACGGAACCTACGAGCAGTACTTC	CASRADGTYEQYF
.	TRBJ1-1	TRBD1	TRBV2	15	TGTGCCAGCAGTCCTAGGGGGCTAAAGAACACTGAAGCTTTCTTT	CASSPRGLKNTEAFF
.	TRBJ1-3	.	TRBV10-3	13	TGTGCCATCAGTGTTATCCGGGAGATCACCATATATTTT	CAISVIREITIYF
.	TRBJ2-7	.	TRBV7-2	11	TGTGCCAGCAGCGTGAACTACGAGCAGTACTTC	CASSVNYEQYF
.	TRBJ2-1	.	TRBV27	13	TGTGCCAGCAGTTTCCGAACATACAATGAGCAGTTCTTC	CASSFRTYNEQFF
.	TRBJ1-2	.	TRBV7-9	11	TGTGCCAGCAGCTTTGACGGAGGCTACACCTTC	CASSFDGGYTF
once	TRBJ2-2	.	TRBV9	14	TGTGCCAGCAGCGTAGCTAGAGCGGCCGGGGAGCTGTTTTTT	CASSVARAAGELFF
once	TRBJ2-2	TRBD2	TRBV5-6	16	TGTGCCAGCAGCTTGGTCGCGGGGGGTATCACCGGGGAGCTGTTTTTT	CASSLVAGGITGELFF
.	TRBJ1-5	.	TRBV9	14	TGTGCCAGCAGCGCTCATAGCGGCAATCAGCCCCAGCATTTT	CASSAHSGNQPQHF
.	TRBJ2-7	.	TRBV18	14	TGTGCCAGCTCACCACGGGCCGGAGGGCACGAGCAGTACTTC	CASSPRAGGHEQYF
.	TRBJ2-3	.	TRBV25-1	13	TGTGCCAGCAGTGATGGGGGGAAAGATACGCAGTATTTT	CASSDGGKDTQYF
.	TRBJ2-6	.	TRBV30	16	TGTGCCTGGAGTAGGAAGGGGACCGGAGGGGCCAACGTCCTGACTTTC	CAWSRKGTGGANVLTF
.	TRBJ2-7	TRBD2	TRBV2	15	TGTGCCAGCAGTATGGCTAGCGGGGGGACCTACGAGCAGTACTTC	CASSMASGGTYEQYF
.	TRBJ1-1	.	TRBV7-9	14	TGTGCCAGCAGCTTACGGGTTGGGATCACTGAAGCTTTCTTT	CASSLRVGITEAFF
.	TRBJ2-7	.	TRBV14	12	TGTGCCAGCAGCCAAGATAACAGCCAGCAGTACTTC	CASSQDNSQQYF
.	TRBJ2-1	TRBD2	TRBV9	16	TGTGCCAGCAGCGTAGTGGGCGCGGGGGGGCAAAGTGAGCAGTTCTTC	CASSVVGAGGQSEQFF
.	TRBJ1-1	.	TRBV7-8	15	TGTGCCAGCAGCTTATTTGTTGGGTTGAACACTGAAGCTTTCTTT	CASSLFVGLNTEAFF
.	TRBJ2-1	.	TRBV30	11	TGTGCCTGGAGTCCTCGCAATGAGCAGTTCTTC	CAWSPRNEQFF
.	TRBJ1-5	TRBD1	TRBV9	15	TGTGCCAGCAGCCAAAGGACAGGGAAGGATCAGCCCCAGCATTTT	CASSQRTGKDQPQHF
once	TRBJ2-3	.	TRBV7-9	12	TGTGCCAGCAGCTTCGGGGGAGTGGCGCAGTATTTT	CASSFGGVAQYF